The 17 T cell receptor beta chains below come from one sample, sequenced in a study of T cells in women clearing cervical HPV infection. The method was immunoSEQ multiplex PCR; TCRdb's version includes in-frame clones alone and lacks a portion of them. The sample has about 40,000 clones. The sequenced sample consisted of blood buffy coat. The receptors were gathered from a woman between 18 and 69 years old with a cervical HPV16 infection that either progressed to CIN3+ or cleared (not recorded which).

The CDR3 DNA, read in part, is TGTGCCAGCAGCACCGTAGCCTACGAG. Its protein product is CASSTVAYE. The entire CDR3 sequence reads CASSTVAYEQYF. The V gene is TRBV5-5, the J gene TRBJ2-7; D is undetermined. The read halts 3 residues ahead of the CDR3 end, with the missing end drawn from the germline J gene. V was clipped by 4 bases and J by 2 bases, with 7 bases between them. The CDR3 spans 12 residues. Germline V gene lookup returns CDR1 SGHKS and CDR2 YYEKEE (reference sequence).

Concerning this clone: The CDR3 end is not reached by the read, which stops 3 residues before it; the germline J gene fills it in. This chain connects TRBV29-1 to TRBJ2-7, with 15 bases fitting TRBD2. Per the germline V gene, CDR1 is SQVTM and CDR2 is ANQGSEA. This CDR3 region has 15 residues. The trim removed 6 bases at V and 2 bases at J, leaving 5 bases unmatched. The CDR3 loop is CSVTGLAGGTYEQYF. CDR3 DNA (partial): TGCAGCGTCACAGGACTAGCGGGGGGGACCTACGAG.

The DNA read from the CDR3 is TGTGCCTGGGGAGGGGGGGGAAACACTGAA. Its protein product is CAWGGGGNTE. The CDR3 as a whole reads CAWGGGGNTEAFF. J is TRBJ1-1 and V is TRBV30; tentatively, D is TRBD1 (6 bases). The sequenced fragment ends 3 residues before the CDR3 boundary, so the rest is inferred from the germline J gene. Germline loops: CDR1 GTSNPN, CDR2 SVGIG (reference sequence). CDR3 size: 13 residues. Trimming cost V 5 bases and J 2 bases, with 12 bases left between them.

A remark on this clone: The missing CDR3 end, 3 residues past where the read stops, is filled in from the germline J gene. The V and J genes are TRBV19 and TRBJ2-7; 9 positions match TRBD2. Trimming removed 8 bases from V and 4 bases from J; junction bases left unmatched: 12. Per germline, CDR1 LNHDA and CDR2 SQIVND (reference sequence). CDR3 length: 15 amino acids. CDR3 region: CASLGRRGGEYEQYF. CDR3 bases read: TGTGCCAGTTTGGGTCGGCGGGGGGGCGAGTACGAG.

As to this clone: With the read ending 3 residues before the CDR3 end, the germline J gene is used to fill in that end. This chain joins TRBV30 and TRBJ2-3; D not certain. There are 13 residues in the CDR3. The V gene's germline CDR1 is GTSNPN and CDR2 SVGIG (reference sequence). V shed 2 bases and J shed 4 bases, with 10 bases lying between them. Incomplete CDR3 DNA: TGTGCCTGGAGTCCACCCCTACCAGATACG. Encoded protein: CAWSPPLPDT. The full CDR3 is CAWSPPLPDTQYF.

About this clone: The read halts 3 residues ahead of the CDR3 end, with the missing end drawn from the germline J gene. The chain couples TRBV5-1 to TRBJ2-6; the D gene is possibly TRBD1 (6 bases). Germline assignment: CDR1 SGHRS and CDR2 YFSETQ. This CDR3 has 15 residues. V shed 0 bases and J shed 2 bases, with 6 bases lying between them. Here the CDR3 reads CASSLGQAGANVLTF. CDR3 DNA, as far as it was read: TGCGCCAGCAGCTTGGGACAGGCTGGGGCCAACGTC.

On this clone itself: The missing CDR3 end, 3 residues past where the read stops, is filled in from the germline J gene. The chain is built from TRBV5-1 and TRBJ2-5, with 13 bases lining up with TRBD2. V was pared by 0 bases and J by 5 bases, with 19 bases of the junction left unmatched. The CDR3 totals 21 residues. Germline V gene data show CDR1 as SGHRS and CDR2 as YFSETQ. CDR3 DNA, as far as it was read: TGCGCCAGCAGCTTGGAATCGCCAGGGACTAGCGGGGTCCGAGGGGGGGAGACC. This sequence encodes CASSLESPGTSGVRGGET. The whole CDR3 protein is CASSLESPGTSGVRGGETQYF. Combining the CDR3 with reference TRBV5-1 and TRBJ2-5 gives the whole variable domain KAGVTQTPRYLIKTRGQQVTLSCSPISGHRSVSWYQQTPGQGLQFLFEYFSETQRNKGNFPGRFSGRQFSNSRSEMNVSTLELGDSALYLCASSLESPGTSGVRGGETQYFGPGTRLLVL.

The CDR3 sequence: CASSEGGSGKETQYF. CDR3 bases read: TGTGCCAGCAGTGAAGGCGGTAGCGGGAAAGAGACC. The chain employs TRBV6-1 and TRBJ2-5; TRBD2 agrees at 8 bases. The read terminates 3 residues before the CDR3 end, so the remaining end is supplied by the germline J gene. V lost 1 base to trimming and J lost 3 bases; unmatched junction nucleotides: 4. Germline V CDR1 and CDR2: MNHNS, SASEGT. The CDR3 length is 15 residues.

Remarks on this clone: The read comes to an end 3 residues before the CDR3 does, leaving the germline J gene to fill in the end. The chain employs TRBV7-6 and TRBJ2-2; D perhaps matches TRBD1 (5 bases). CDR3 length: 16 residues. Germline CDR1 and CDR2: SGHVS and FNYEAQ. The V end lost 4 bases, the J end lost 3 bases, and 15 bases lay between the germline ends. CDR3 DNA (partial): TGTGCCAGCAGCTCAATAGGTCAGGGCTACACCGGGGAG. Its protein product is CASSSIGQGYTGE. The whole CDR3 is CASSSIGQGYTGELFF.

Comment on this clone: The DNA ends 3 residues before the CDR3 does, and the rest of the CDR3 is filled in from the germline J gene. The chain recombines TRBV13 with TRBJ2-6, with no clear D. CDR1 and CDR2 from the germline V gene are PRHDT and FYEKMQ (reference sequence). Between the trimmed V and J ends, which lost 5 bases and 2 bases, there was a span of 10 bases. The CDR3 is 15 amino acids. CDR3 protein: CASSRRAAGANVLTF. CDR3 DNA (partial): TGTGCCAGCAGCCGAAGGGCAGCTGGGGCCAACGTC.

The CDR3 region is CASRASDRTDTQYF. The CDR3 DNA, read in part, is TGTGCCAGCAGGGCTAGCGACCGCACAGATACG. The J gene is TRBJ2-3, the V gene TRBV2; TRBD2 is a possible D gene (6 bases). The sequence runs out 3 residues before the end of the CDR3; the remainder is reconstructed from the germline J gene. This CDR3 is 14 amino acids long. The V end lost 6 bases, the J end lost 1 base, and 11 bases lay between the germline ends. Germline V gene sequence: CDR1 SNHLY, CDR2 FYNNEI. Supplemented by reference TRBV2 and TRBJ2-3, the full variable domain reads EPEVTQTPSHQVTQMGQEVILRCVPISNHLYFYWYRQILGQKVEFLVSFYNNEISEKSEIFDDQFSVERPDGSNFTLKIRSTKLEDSAMYFCASRASDRTDTQYFGPGTRLTVL.

In the case of this clone: The read falls 3 residues short of the CDR3 end, and the missing part is taken from the germline J gene. This rearrangement joins TRBV10-3 to TRBJ2-7, with D tentatively TRBD2 (5 bases). The CDR3 is 16 residues long. Germline V gene lookup returns CDR1 ENHRY and CDR2 SYGVKD. Trimming took 6 bases from V and 3 from J, leaving 21 bases between them. The CDR3 sequence is CAISDPYLASSYEQYF. CDR3 DNA, as far as it was read: TGTGCCATCAGCGACCCATACCTAGCCTCCAGCTACGAG.

As for this clone: Read coverage stops 3 residues before the CDR3 terminus; the germline J gene supplies the remainder. This chain links TRBV5-1 with TRBJ1-1, with D possibly TRBD1 on 5 matching bases. V dropped 4 bases and J dropped 1 base, with 14 bases sitting between them. CDR1 is SGHRS and CDR2 is YFSETQ in the germline V gene. The CDR3 consists of 15 residues. The CDR3 spells CASSPTGGRNTEAFF. The covered CDR3 bases are TGCGCCAGCAGCCCCACCGGGGGAAGGAACACTGAA.

Concerning this clone itself: The CDR3 end lies 3 residues beyond the end of the read and is filled in from the germline J gene. The genes are TRBV6-2 or TRBV6-3 and TRBJ1-1, with a tentative D call TRBD1 (6 bases). The CDR3 totals 14 residues. The V gene lost 7 bases and the J gene lost 0 bases, with 12 bases spanning the gap. CDR1 and CDR2 (germline): MNHEY, SVGEGT. CDR3 amino acids: CASIGQPLNTEAFF. CDR3 bases read: TGTGCCAGCATAGGACAGCCTTTGAACACTGAA.

Points on this clone: The read ends 3 residues early relative to the CDR3; the germline J gene fills the gap. The chain recombines TRBV12-5 with TRBJ1-5; D is uncertain. This CDR3 has 11 residues. The V end lost 5 bases, the J end lost 5 bases, and 4 bases lay between the germline ends. From germline, CDR1 is LGHNT and CDR2 FRNRAP. The CDR3 DNA, read in part, is TGTGCTAGTGGTAAGGATCAGCCC. Translating gives CASGKDQP. The whole CDR3 region reads CASGKDQPQHF.

Worth noting for this clone: The read terminates 3 residues before the CDR3 end, so the remaining end is supplied by the germline J gene. The chain is built from TRBV11-2 and TRBJ1-2; TRBD1 matches at 7 bases. Germline V CDR1 and CDR2: SGHAT, FQNNGV. The CDR3 totals 13 residues. V lost 2 bases, J lost 5 bases, and 2 bases stayed unmatched. The sequenced CDR3 bases are TGTGCCAGCAGCTTAAGCAGGGGGTATGGC. Amino acid sequence: CASSLSRGYG. The entire CDR3 is CASSLSRGYGYTF.

About this clone itself: The CDR3 goes on 3 residues after the read ends, and that part is filled in from the germline J gene. This sequence joins TRBV2 and TRBJ1-2; tentatively, D is TRBD1 (5 bases). Deletions cut 0 bases from V and 2 bases from J, with 10 bases between. There are 15 residues in the CDR3. CDR1 is SNHLY and CDR2 is FYNNEI in the germline V gene. The CDR3 here is CASSEALGENYGYTF. CDR3 DNA (partial): TGTGCCAGCAGTGAAGCGTTAGGGGAAAACTATGGC.